Sequencing of this T cell receptor (beta chain) was carried out in a study of CD8+ T cells in alopecia areata. The overall study: Patients received oral tofacitinib, 5 to 10 mg twice daily, for moderate-to-severe alopecia areata.

A word on this clone: What it binds is not known.

Both peripheral blood and punch biopsies of lesional scalp skin were obtained from patients who had alopecia areata. The V and J ends lost 1 base and 6 bases respectively, with 12 bases between them. The length of the CDR3 is 15 residues. The V gene's germline CDR1 is SGHTA and CDR2 FQGNSA. Following extraction, RNA underwent reverse transcription to cDNA, which served as the sequencing template. The repertoire was sequenced with immunoSEQ multiplex PCR; TCRdb's copy has only in-frame clones and lacks some. The repertoire has approximately 180,000 clones, 63% of them found once; the top ten carry 1.7%. Study results and limitations: Elevated clonality characterized lesional scalp relative to normal scalp, particularly in alopecia totalis/universalis.

The V gene is TRBV7-2, the J gene TRBJ2-2; TRBD1 is a possible D gene (5 bases). The source was CD4+ T cells sorted from blood, collected at week 0. This clonotype was obtained from a human donor with alopecia areata. The CDR3 nucleotides read TGTGCCAGCAGCTTAGTTCAGGGTTTGGCCGGGGAGCTGTTTTTT. Translation: CASSLVQGLAGELFF.